The 24 T cell receptor beta chains reported below all come from one sample, sequenced in a study of cytomegalovirus exposure and HLA in healthy donors. PCR employed 60 Vbeta and 13 Jbeta primers. Only in-frame clones appear in the TCRdb table, and some are missing; sequencing was by immunoSEQ multiplex PCR. The sample lists about 73,000 clones, about 75% occurring once. The specimen was PBMCs. These receptors originate from a man in his 70s in good health and CMV-seronegative.

The V and J genes are TRBV6-1 and TRBJ1-6; TRBD1 aligns across 11 bases. This CDR3 spans 13 amino acids. The V and J ends lost 6 bases and 8 bases, in that order; junction bases with no gene match: 0. Germline V gene lookup returns CDR1 MNHNS and CDR2 SASEGT. CDR3 bases: TGTGCCAGCAGGGGACAGGGGGATTCACCCCTCCACTTT. Translating it yields CASRGQGDSPLHF.

V usage is TRBV9 and J usage is TRBJ2-7, with a possible D match to TRBD1 (6 bases). Germline-derived CDR1 and CDR2 are SGDLS and YYNGEE. V was trimmed by 3 bases and J by 6 bases, leaving 28 bases between them. This CDR3 has 18 residues. CDR3 sequence reads: CASSAHPPPGHRTGEQYF. CDR3 nucleotides: TGTGCCAGCAGCGCTCACCCCCCTCCGGGACACCGAACGGGCGAGCAGTACTTC.

V usage is TRBV28 and J usage is TRBJ1-2, with D perhaps matching TRBD1 (5 bases). The V gene lost 5 bases and the J gene lost 2 bases, with 15 bases spanning the gap. CDR1 is MDHEN and CDR2 is SYDVKM in the germline V gene. This CDR3 region has 15 residues. CDR3 coding DNA: TGTGCCAGCAGTCCCCTCCAGGGCCCCAACTATGGCTACACCTTC. Protein sequence: CASSPLQGPNYGYTF.

This chain links TRBV2 with TRBJ2-3, with TRBD2 matching over 10 bases. This CDR3 is 15 amino acids long. The germline V gene encodes CDR1 SNHLY and CDR2 FYNNEI. With 6 bases clipped from V and 3 bases from J, the junction kept 6 bases outside the gene matches. The CDR3 is CASRGSGRETDTQYF. CDR3 coding DNA: TGTGCCAGCAGGGGAAGCGGGAGGGAGACAGATACGCAGTATTTT.

This clone showed up just a few times. The germline gene is not matched at one end of the junction; a read error may be the cause. The gene calls are TRBV7-9 and TRBJ2-7; weak D call: TRBD1 (6 bases). This CDR3 has 15 residues. Germline V lookup: CDR1 SEHNR, CDR2 FQNEAQ (reference sequence). The CDR3 reads CSSSLAQGSSYEQYF. For the CDR3, the DNA is TGTTCCAGCAGCTTAGCACAGGGTAGCTCCTACGAGCAGTACTTC.

J is TRBJ2-1 and V is TRBV7-2; a possible D gene is TRBD1 (5 bases). This CDR3 contains 15 residues. Trimming pared 3 bases from V and 4 bases from J, leaving 13 bases between. CDR1 SGHTA and CDR2 FQGNSA come from the germline V gene. CDR3 DNA: TGTGCCAGCAGCTTCACAGGTTATAATTACAATGAGCAGTTCTTC. Its translation: CASSFTGYNYNEQFF. The variable domain in full, with the rest retrieved from reference TRBV7-2 and TRBJ2-1, is GAGVSQSPSNKVTEKGKDVELRCDPISGHTALYWYRQSLGQGLEFLIYFQGNSAPDKSGLPSDRFSAERTGGSVSTLTIQRTQQEDSAVYLCASSFTGYNYNEQFFGPGTRLTVL.

This rearrangement joins TRBV5-6 to TRBJ2-1; the D is unclear. CDR3 length: 14 residues. The V gene lost 0 bases and the J gene lost 5 bases, with 9 bases spanning the gap. Germline assignment: CDR1 SGHDT and CDR2 YYEEEE. Written as DNA, the CDR3 is TGTGCCAGCAGCTTGGGGTTAGTCCACAATGAGCAGTTCTTC. Translation gives CASSLGLVHNEQFF.

The chain joins TRBV5-4 to TRBJ2-1, with a weak D call TRBD2 (5 bases). V was trimmed by 0 bases and J by 3 bases, leaving 10 bases between them. Germline CDR1 SGHNT, CDR2 YYREEE (reference sequence). The CDR3 is 15 amino acids. The CDR3 DNA reads TGTGCCAGCAGCTTGGGGAGGACCTTCTACAATGAGCAGTTCTTC. This codes for CASSLGRTFYNEQFF.

This clone was observed many times. The gene calls are TRBV6-5 and TRBJ1-5; 7 nucleotides agree with TRBD1. From germline, CDR1 is MNHEY and CDR2 SVGAGI. J lost 0 bases, V lost 6 bases, and 5 bases had no gene match. This CDR3 is built from 15 residues. This chain's CDR3 is CASRPTGDSNQPQHF. The CDR3 coding sequence is TGTGCCAGCAGACCAACAGGGGATAGCAATCAGCCCCAGCATTTT.

The chain links TRBV6-1 to TRBJ2-1; possible D gene TRBD1, 5 bases. Trimming took off 3 bases at V and 9 bases at J, with 18 bases between the two ends. The CDR3 totals 15 residues. Per germline, CDR1 MNHNS and CDR2 SASEGT. Written as DNA, the CDR3 is TGTGCCAGCAGTGAGCAGAATACAGGACGAACTGAGCAGTTCTTC. Protein sequence: CASSEQNTGRTEQFF.

This sequence joins TRBV5-1 and TRBJ1-2; TRBD1 is a possible D gene (6 bases). The CDR3 totals 13 residues. Germline V gene sequence: CDR1 SGHRS, CDR2 YFSETQ. V was clipped by 3 bases and J by 8 bases, with 14 bases between them. CDR3: CASSWTTGSGYTF. The CDR3 DNA reads TGCGCCAGCAGCTGGACAACAGGGTCCGGCTACACCTTC.

The chain joins TRBV7-2 to TRBJ2-3, with a possible D match to TRBD2 (5 bases). The CDR3 is 13 residues long. V lost 2 bases, J lost 6 bases, and 9 bases lay in between. Germline CDR1 is SGHTA and CDR2 is FQGNSA. CDR3 region: CASSLRGWDTQYF. The CDR3 DNA reads as TGTGCCAGCAGCTTAAGAGGGTGGGATACGCAGTATTTT.

This clone was detected a few times. The chain uses TRBV5-6 and TRBJ2-2; 9 nucleotides agree with TRBD1. Germline values: CDR1 SGHDT, CDR2 YYEEEE. With 0 bases clipped from V and 6 bases from J, the junction kept 9 bases outside the gene matches. The CDR3 spans 17 residues. CDR3 in amino acids: CASSLGGDRAYAGELFF. In DNA, the CDR3 is TGTGCCAGCAGCTTGGGAGGGGACAGGGCTTACGCCGGGGAGCTGTTTTTT. Based on the CDR3 plus reference TRBV5-6 and TRBJ2-2, the full variable domain is DAGVTQSPTHLIKTRGQQVTLRCSPKSGHDTVSWYQQALGQGPQFIFQYYEEEERQRGNFPDRFSGHQFPNYSSELNVNALLLGDSALYLCASSLGGDRAYAGELFFGEGSRLTVL.

The CDR3 nucleotides are TGTGCCAGCAGTTTGCACACAGGGGGACAAAATAATTCACCCCTCCACTTT. This translates into CASSLHTGGQNNSPLHF. This rearrangement joins TRBV27 to TRBJ1-6, with 8 positions matching TRBD1. Germline CDR1 and CDR2: MNHEY and SMNVEV (reference sequence). V lost 3 bases and J lost 5; bases outside the gene matches: 9. This CDR3 has 17 residues.

The chain is built from TRBV11-3 and TRBJ2-1, with unresolved D. The CDR3 runs to 13 residues. The V end was cut by 6 bases, the J end by 3 bases, with 9 bases between. From germline, CDR1 is SGHNT and CDR2 YENEEA. The CDR3 bases are TGTGCCAGCAGTCCTGGCAGCTACAATGAGCAGTTCTTC. This codes for CASSPGSYNEQFF.

The rearrangement links TRBV15 to TRBJ2-7; no reliable D call. Germline CDR1 LNHNV, CDR2 YYDKDF (reference sequence). The CDR3 length is 13 residues. The ends were cut back, 2 bases at V and 0 bases at J, with 5 bases in the middle. The CDR3 region is CATSRIDSYEQYF. CDR3 DNA: TGTGCCACCAGCAGAATAGACTCCTACGAGCAGTACTTC.

The V and J genes are TRBV6-1 and TRBJ1-1; D might be TRBD1 (6 bases). The length of the CDR3 is 14 residues. Germline V lookup: CDR1 MNHNS, CDR2 SASEGT. V shed 4 bases and J shed 5 bases, with 14 bases lying between them. CDR3: CASSVPTGSTEAFF. The DNA for the CDR3 is TGTGCCAGCAGTGTCCCCACAGGGTCAACTGAAGCTTTCTTT.

The chain has TRBV5-1 and TRBJ2-3; 7 nucleotides agree with TRBD1. Germline loops: CDR1 SGHRS, CDR2 YFSETQ. The CDR3 runs to 15 residues. V trimming: 5 bases; J trimming: 3 bases; junction bases outside the gene matches: 9. CDR3: CASRNLLTGTDTQYF. CDR3 nucleotides: TGCGCCAGCAGGAATCTCCTGACAGGGACAGATACGCAGTATTTT.

Points on this clone: Mismatch with germline at one junction end may stem from a read error. The genes are TRBV4-1 and TRBJ2-1; TRBD1 matches 7 bases. This CDR3 comprises 15 residues. Germline CDR1 and CDR2: MGHRA and YSYEKL. The CDR3: CAGSQSPGQNNEQFF. For the CDR3, the DNA is TGCGCCGGCAGCCAAAGTCCGGGACAGAACAATGAGCAGTTCTTC.

This clone was seen a few times. This chain connects TRBV7-9 to TRBJ2-1, with TRBD2 matching 16 bases. Germline values: CDR1 SEHNR, CDR2 FQNEAQ (reference sequence). After removal of 5 bases from V and 8 bases from J, the junction contained 15 bases not matched to a gene. The CDR3 has 19 amino acids. The DNA for the CDR3 is TGTGCCAGCAGCGATCAGGTGGGGACTAGCGGGAGGGCCAGGCATGAGCAGTTCTTC. This sequence encodes CASSDQVGTSGRARHEQFF.

This sequence joins TRBV27 and TRBJ1-2, with unresolved D. The CDR3 is made up of 12 amino acids. The V end lost 9 bases, the J end lost 4 bases, and 12 bases lay between the germline ends. Germline V gene data show CDR1 as MNHEY and CDR2 as SMNVEV (reference sequence). The CDR3 region has the DNA TGTGCCAGTAGAGGGATGGGCTATGGCTACACCTTC. It yields the protein CASRGMGYGYTF.

This chain joins TRBV18 and TRBJ2-1; possible D gene TRBD2, 5 bases. Trimming pared 2 bases from V and 4 bases from J, leaving 12 bases between. CDR1 and CDR2 (germline): KGHSH, LQKENI. The CDR3 runs 15 residues. The CDR3 spells CASSPRAEGYNEQFF. In nucleotides, the CDR3 is TGTGCCAGCTCACCAAGGGCTGAGGGATACAATGAGCAGTTCTTC.

This rearrangement joins TRBV11-2 to TRBJ2-3; 16 positions agree with TRBD2. Germline trimming cut 5 bases from V and 11 bases from J; bases unmatched to any gene: 7. The CDR3 length is 15 residues. Germline V CDR1 and CDR2: SGHAT, FQNNGV. As DNA, the CDR3 is TGTGCCAGCAGCCAGGGACTAGCGGGGGGGGCAGGGCAGTATTTT. Protein product: CASSQGLAGGAGQYF.

In this sample, this clone turned up a few times. The chain combines TRBV29-1 with TRBJ1-4; D unclear. Germline CDR1 is SQVTM and CDR2 is ANQGSEA. V lost 6 bases and J 10 bases, leaving 18 bases between the germline ends. This CDR3 has 13 amino acids. CDR3 coding DNA: TGCAGCGTAAAGACTAATTCTGAGGGAAAACTGTTTTTT. Amino acids: CSVKTNSEGKLFF.